Below are 15 T cell receptor beta chains sequenced from a single sample in a study of technical replicates of blood from a handful of donors. Here immunoSEQ multiplex PCR was the method, and the copy in TCRdb shows in-frame clones only, minus some. The sample lists about 82,000 clones, about 91% occurring once. The sequenced sample was T cells isolated from PBMCs. The source is a human donor in good health.

The J gene is TRBJ1-2, the V gene TRBV7-3, with TRBD1 as a possible D gene (6 bases). This CDR3 comprises 15 residues. V was trimmed by 4 bases and J by 2 bases, leaving 14 bases between them. The germline V gene encodes CDR1 SGHTA and CDR2 FQGTGA. The chain's CDR3 is CASSSYQGSNYGYTF. In nucleotides, the CDR3 is TGTGCCAGCAGCTCGTACCAGGGGTCAAACTATGGCTACACCTTC.

The V and J genes are TRBV7-2 and TRBJ1-5; D is unresolved. There are 13 residues in the CDR3. The V end was cut by 2 bases, the J end by 5 bases, with 7 bases between. Germline CDR1 SGHTA, CDR2 FQGNSA. CDR3 amino acids: CASSLTSDQPQHF. The CDR3 coding sequence is TGTGCCAGCAGCTTAACATCCGATCAGCCCCAGCATTTT.

Only one count was recorded for this clone. V usage is TRBV15 and J usage is TRBJ2-2; tentatively, D is TRBD2 (6 bases). V was clipped by 0 bases and J by 7 bases, with 15 bases between them. The CDR3 loop spans 16 amino acids. Germline V gene data show CDR1 as LNHNV and CDR2 as YYDKDF (reference sequence). The CDR3 protein is CATSRDNGRLIGELFF. The CDR3 DNA reads TGTGCCACCAGCAGAGATAACGGGAGACTCATCGGGGAGCTGTTTTTT.

This chain connects TRBV7-8 to TRBJ1-5, with a tentative D call TRBD1 (6 bases). Trimming left V 5 bases short and J 4 bases short, with 12 bases between. The CDR3 consists of 14 residues. CDR1 and CDR2 from the germline V gene are SGHVS and FQNEAQ. In nucleotides, the CDR3 is TGTGCCAGCAGCGAGGACAGCATAAATCAGCCCCAGCATTTT. Protein sequence: CASSEDSINQPQHF.

This clone was recorded a few times. The rearrangement uses TRBV18 and TRBJ1-1, with unresolved D. The CDR3 is 14 amino acids. The germline CDR1 and CDR2 sequences are KGHSH and LQKENI. Trimming took off 4 bases at V and 1 base at J, with 10 bases between the two ends. CDR3 sequence (DNA): TGTGCCAGCTCACAACGGGATACGAACACTGAAGCTTTCTTT. Translated, it gives CASSQRDTNTEAFF. The complete variable domain, with remaining parts taken from reference TRBV18 and TRBJ1-1, reads NAGVMQNPRHLVRRRGQEARLRCSPMKGHSHVYWYRQLPEEGLKFMVYLQKENIIDESGMPKERFSAEFPKEGPSILRIQQVVRGDSAAYFCASSQRDTNTEAFFGQGTRLTVV.

The chain combines TRBV19 with TRBJ2-7; tentative D call: TRBD2 (6 bases). The CDR3 spans 15 residues. With 6 bases removed from V and 3 bases from J, the gap between germline ends came to 18 bases. Looked up from germline, CDR1 is LNHDA and CDR2 is SQIVND (reference sequence). The DNA of the CDR3 is TGTGCCAGTAGCCTACACGGGACTTATAACTACGAGCAGTACTTC. Translation: CASSLHGTYNYEQYF. Full variable domain (remainder filled in from reference TRBV19 and TRBJ2-7): DGGITQSPKYLFRKEGQNVTLSCEQNLNHDAMYWYRQDPGQGLRLIYYSQIVNDFQKGDIAEGYSVSREKKESFPLTVTSAQKNPTAFYLCASSLHGTYNYEQYFGPGTRLTVT.

A note on this clone: Other nucleotide sequences in the sample specify the same CDR3. This chain's CDR3 is CASSVGAGYEQYF. In DNA, the CDR3 is TGTGCCAGCAGCGTAGGAGCCGGCTACGAGCAGTACTTC. This sequence joins TRBV9 and TRBJ2-7; D call uncertain. Trimming shortened V by 0 bases and J by 3 bases, and 7 bases separated the two germline ends. This CDR3 spans 13 amino acids. Per germline, CDR1 SGDLS and CDR2 YYNGEE. Full variable domain (outside the CDR3, taken from reference TRBV9 and TRBJ2-7): DSGVTQTPKHLITATGQRVTLRCSPRSGDLSVYWYQQSLDQGLQFLIQYYNGEERAKGNILERFSAQQFPDLHSELNLSSLELGDSALYFCASSVGAGYEQYFGPGTRLTVT.

The V call is TRBV7-3, the J call TRBJ2-7; no definite D call. V dropped 1 base and J dropped 0 bases, with 13 bases sitting between them. The germline V gene encodes CDR1 SGHTA and CDR2 FQGTGA. This CDR3 contains 16 residues. Here the CDR3 DNA reads TGTGCCAGCAGCTTAAGTGAACAGCCCTCCTCCTACGAGCAGTACTTC. This encodes CASSLSEQPSSYEQYF.

This clone was found once. The chain couples TRBV6-5 to TRBJ2-7; 9 bases are shared with TRBD1. The CDR3 has 15 residues. Germline-derived CDR1 and CDR2 are MNHEY and SVGAGI. The V and J ends lost 2 bases and 2 bases, in that order; junction bases with no gene match: 4. In DNA form, the CDR3 reads TGTGCCAGCAGTTACCGACAGGGGGTACCCTACGAGCAGTACTTC. Encoded protein: CASSYRQGVPYEQYF.

The chain employs TRBV10-3 and TRBJ2-1; 10 nucleotides agree with TRBD2. The germline V gene has CDR1 ENHRY and CDR2 SYGVKD. J gave up 0 bases and V 7 bases, and 12 bases lay outside the gene matches. The CDR3 sequence is 18 residues long. This CDR3 reads CAINSGASGSFSYNEQFF. CDR3 nucleotide sequence: TGTGCCATCAATTCTGGGGCTAGCGGGAGTTTCTCCTACAATGAGCAGTTCTTC.

This chain joins TRBV4-1 and TRBJ2-7; TRBD2 might be the D (5 bases). Germline CDR1 MGHRA, CDR2 YSYEKL. CDR3 length equals 14 residues. V lost 1 base and J 0 bases, leaving 7 bases between the germline ends. CDR3 DNA sequence: TGCGCCAGCAGCCAAGTTGGGAGCTCCTACGAGCAGTACTTC. Protein sequence: CASSQVGSSYEQYF.

The chain is built from TRBV9 and TRBJ2-2; D remains unclear. This CDR3 has 13 amino acids. Germline V gene data show CDR1 as SGDLS and CDR2 as YYNGEE. Trimming left V 4 bases short and J 4 bases short, with 8 bases between. CDR3 sequence reads: CASSPTTTGELFF. The CDR3 DNA reads TGTGCCAGCAGCCCGACAACCACCGGGGAGCTGTTTTTT.

V is TRBV4-2 and J is TRBJ1-1, with 11 positions matching TRBD1. J gave up 4 bases and V 1 base, and 2 bases lay outside the gene matches. Germline lookup yields CDR1 LGHNA and CDR2 YNFKEQ. The CDR3 has 15 amino acids. This chain's CDR3 is CASSQVGTGGTEAFF. The CDR3 nucleotides read TGTGCCAGCAGCCAAGTTGGGACAGGGGGCACTGAAGCTTTCTTT.

The chain joins TRBV5-4 to TRBJ2-7, with TRBD1 matching 7 bases. The CDR3 totals 15 residues. Germline CDR1 SGHNT, CDR2 YYREEE (reference sequence). V dropped 3 bases and J dropped 6; count of bases not matched to a gene: 12. CDR3 region: CASSWGQLGGGEQYF. CDR3 bases: TGTGCCAGCAGCTGGGGACAGTTAGGTGGTGGCGAGCAGTACTTC.

V gene TRBV9 combines with J gene TRBJ2-1, with 8 bases matching TRBD2. The CDR3 spans 15 residues. Germline-derived CDR1 and CDR2 are SGDLS and YYNGEE. J lost 5 bases, V lost 0 bases, and 4 bases had no gene match. The CDR3 reads CASSVGLAGNNEQFF. The CDR3 bases are TGTGCCAGCAGCGTAGGGCTAGCGGGTAACAATGAGCAGTTCTTC.